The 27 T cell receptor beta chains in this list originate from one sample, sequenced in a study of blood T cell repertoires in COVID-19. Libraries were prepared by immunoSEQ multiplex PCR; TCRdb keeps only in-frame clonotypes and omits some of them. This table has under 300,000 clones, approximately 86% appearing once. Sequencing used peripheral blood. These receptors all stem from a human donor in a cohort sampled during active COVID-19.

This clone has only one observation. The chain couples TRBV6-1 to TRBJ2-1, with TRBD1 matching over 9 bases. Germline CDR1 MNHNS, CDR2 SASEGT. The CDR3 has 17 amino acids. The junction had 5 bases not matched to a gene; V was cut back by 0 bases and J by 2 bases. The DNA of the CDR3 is TGTGCCAGCAGTGAAGCCCAATGGACAGGGGCCTACAATGAGCAGTTCTTC. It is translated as CASSEAQWTGAYNEQFF.

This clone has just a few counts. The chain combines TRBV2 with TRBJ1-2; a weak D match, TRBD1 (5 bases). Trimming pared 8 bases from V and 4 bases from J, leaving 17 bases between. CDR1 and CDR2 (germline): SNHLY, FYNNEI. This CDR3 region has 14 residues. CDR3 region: CASVEGDGGYGYTF. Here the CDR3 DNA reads TGTGCCAGCGTAGAAGGGGACGGGGGCTATGGCTACACCTTC.

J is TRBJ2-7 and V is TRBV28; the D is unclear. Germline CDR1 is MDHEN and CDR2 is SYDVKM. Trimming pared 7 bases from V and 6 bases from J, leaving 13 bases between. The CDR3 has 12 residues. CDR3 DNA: TGTGCCAGCATCGGCGGCTTGGTCGAGCAGTACTTC. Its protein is CASIGGLVEQYF.

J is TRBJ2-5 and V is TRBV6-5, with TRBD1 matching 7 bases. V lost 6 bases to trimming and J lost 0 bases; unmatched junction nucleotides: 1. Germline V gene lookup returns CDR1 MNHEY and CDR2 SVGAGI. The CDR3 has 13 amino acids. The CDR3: CASSTGDQETQYF. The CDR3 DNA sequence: TGTGCCAGCAGCACAGGGGACCAAGAGACCCAGTACTTC.

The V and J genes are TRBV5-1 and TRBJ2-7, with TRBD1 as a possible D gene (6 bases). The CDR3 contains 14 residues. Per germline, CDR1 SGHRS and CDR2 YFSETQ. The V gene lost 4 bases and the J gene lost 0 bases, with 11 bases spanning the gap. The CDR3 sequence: CASSPNRVSYEQYF. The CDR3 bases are TGCGCCAGCAGCCCGAACAGGGTCTCCTACGAGCAGTACTTC.

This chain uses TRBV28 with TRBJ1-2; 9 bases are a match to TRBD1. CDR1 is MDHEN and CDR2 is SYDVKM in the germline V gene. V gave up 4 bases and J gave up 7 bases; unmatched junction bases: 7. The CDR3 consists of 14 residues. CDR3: CASSYAGTGSGYTF. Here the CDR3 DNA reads TGTGCCAGCAGTTACGCCGGGACAGGGTCTGGCTACACCTTC.

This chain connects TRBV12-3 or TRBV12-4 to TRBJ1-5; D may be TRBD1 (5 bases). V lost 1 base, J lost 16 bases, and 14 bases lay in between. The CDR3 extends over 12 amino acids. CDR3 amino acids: CASSLGQGLTHF. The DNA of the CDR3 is TGTGCCAGCAGTTTAGGGCAGGGCTTAACCCATTTT.

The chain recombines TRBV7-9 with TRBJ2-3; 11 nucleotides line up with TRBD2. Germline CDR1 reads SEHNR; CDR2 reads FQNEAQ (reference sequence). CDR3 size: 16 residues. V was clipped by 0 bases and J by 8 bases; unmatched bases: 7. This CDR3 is CASSLAASGGTGTQYF. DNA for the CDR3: TGTGCCAGCAGCTTAGCGGCTAGCGGGGGGACGGGTACGCAGTATTTT.

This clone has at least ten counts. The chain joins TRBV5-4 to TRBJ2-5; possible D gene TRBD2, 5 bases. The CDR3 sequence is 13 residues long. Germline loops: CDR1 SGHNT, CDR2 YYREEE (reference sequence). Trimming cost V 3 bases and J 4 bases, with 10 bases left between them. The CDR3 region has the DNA TGTGCCAGCAGCTCCGGAACTAGAGAGACCCAGTACTTC. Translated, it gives CASSSGTRETQYF.

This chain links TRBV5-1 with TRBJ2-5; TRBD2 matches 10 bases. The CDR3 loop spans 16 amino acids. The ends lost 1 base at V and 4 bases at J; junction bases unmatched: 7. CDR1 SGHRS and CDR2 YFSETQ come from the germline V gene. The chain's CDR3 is CASSLRGAGGPETQYF. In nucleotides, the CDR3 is TGCGCCAGCAGCTTGAGGGGAGCGGGAGGGCCAGAGACCCAGTACTTC.

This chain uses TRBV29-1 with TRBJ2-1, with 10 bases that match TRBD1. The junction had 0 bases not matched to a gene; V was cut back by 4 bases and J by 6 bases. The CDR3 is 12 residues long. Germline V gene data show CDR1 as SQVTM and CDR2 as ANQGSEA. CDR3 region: CSVGTGGNEQFF. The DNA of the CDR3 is TGCAGCGTTGGGACAGGGGGCAATGAGCAGTTCTTC.

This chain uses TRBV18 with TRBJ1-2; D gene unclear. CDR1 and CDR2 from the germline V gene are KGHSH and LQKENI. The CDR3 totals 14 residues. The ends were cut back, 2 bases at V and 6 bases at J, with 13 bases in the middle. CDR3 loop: CASSPEGGSHGYTF. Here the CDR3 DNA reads TGTGCCAGCTCACCAGAGGGTGGCAGCCATGGCTACACCTTC.

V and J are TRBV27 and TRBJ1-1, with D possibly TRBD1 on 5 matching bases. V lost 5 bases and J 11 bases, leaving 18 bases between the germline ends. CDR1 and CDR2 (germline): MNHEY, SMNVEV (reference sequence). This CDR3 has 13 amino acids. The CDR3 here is CASSPTAARGAFF. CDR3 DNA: TGTGCCAGCAGTCCCACGGCTGCTAGGGGCGCTTTCTTT.

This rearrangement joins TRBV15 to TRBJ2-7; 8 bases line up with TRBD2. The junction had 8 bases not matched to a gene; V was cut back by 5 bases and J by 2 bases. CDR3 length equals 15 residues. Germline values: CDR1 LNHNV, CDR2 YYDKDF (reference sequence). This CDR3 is CATSLGREAAYEQYF. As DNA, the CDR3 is TGTGCCACCAGCTTGGGGCGGGAGGCCGCCTACGAGCAGTACTTC.

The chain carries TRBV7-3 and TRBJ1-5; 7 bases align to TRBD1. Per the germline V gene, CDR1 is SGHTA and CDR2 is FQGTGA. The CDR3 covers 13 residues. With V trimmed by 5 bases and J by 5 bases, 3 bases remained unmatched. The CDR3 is CASSGDRDQPQHF. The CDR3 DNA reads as TGTGCCAGCAGCGGCGACAGGGATCAGCCCCAGCATTTT. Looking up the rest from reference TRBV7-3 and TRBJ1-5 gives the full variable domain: GAGVSQTPSNKVTEKGKYVELRCDPISGHTALYWYRQSLGQGPEFLIYFQGTGAADDSGLPNDRFFAVRPEGSVSTLKIQRTERGDSAVYLCASSGDRDQPQHFGDGTRLSIL.

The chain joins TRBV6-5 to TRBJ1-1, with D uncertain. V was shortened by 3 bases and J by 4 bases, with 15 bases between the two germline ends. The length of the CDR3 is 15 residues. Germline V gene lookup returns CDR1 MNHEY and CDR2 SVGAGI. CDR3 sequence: CASSYKRAQGTEAFF. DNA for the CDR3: TGTGCCAGCAGTTATAAGAGGGCTCAAGGCACTGAAGCTTTCTTT.

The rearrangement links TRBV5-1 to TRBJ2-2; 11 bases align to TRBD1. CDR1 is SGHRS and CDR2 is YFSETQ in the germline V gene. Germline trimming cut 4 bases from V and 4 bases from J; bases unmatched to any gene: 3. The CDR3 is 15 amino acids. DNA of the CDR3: TGCGCCAGCAGCATGGGACAGGGGGGCACCGGGGAGCTGTTTTTT. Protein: CASSMGQGGTGELFF.

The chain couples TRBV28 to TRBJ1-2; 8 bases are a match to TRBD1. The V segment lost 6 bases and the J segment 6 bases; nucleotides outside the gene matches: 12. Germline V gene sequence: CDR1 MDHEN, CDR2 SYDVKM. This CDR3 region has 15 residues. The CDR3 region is CASRLSSTGDNGYTF. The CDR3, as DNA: TGTGCCAGCAGACTATCGTCGACAGGGGACAATGGCTACACCTTC.

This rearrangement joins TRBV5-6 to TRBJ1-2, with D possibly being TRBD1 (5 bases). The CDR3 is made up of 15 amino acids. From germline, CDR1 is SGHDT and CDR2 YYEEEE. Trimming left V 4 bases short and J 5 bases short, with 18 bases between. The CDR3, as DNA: TGTGCCAGCAGCCTGGGGGACCGAGGAGGGTATGGCTACACCTTC. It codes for CASSLGDRGGYGYTF.

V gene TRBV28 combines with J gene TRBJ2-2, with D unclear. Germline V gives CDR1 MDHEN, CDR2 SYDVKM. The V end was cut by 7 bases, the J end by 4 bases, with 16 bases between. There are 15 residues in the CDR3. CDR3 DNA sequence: TGTGCCAGCAAGTTGGGCAACCACCTCACCGGGGAGCTGTTTTTT. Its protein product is CASKLGNHLTGELFF.

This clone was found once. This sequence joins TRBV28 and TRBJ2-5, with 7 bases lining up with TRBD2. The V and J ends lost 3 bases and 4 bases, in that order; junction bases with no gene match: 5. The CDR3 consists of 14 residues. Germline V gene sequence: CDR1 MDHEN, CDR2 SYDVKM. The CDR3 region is CASSFNGGRETQYF. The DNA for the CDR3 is TGTGCCAGCAGTTTTAACGGCGGGAGAGAGACCCAGTACTTC.

CDR3 nucleotide sequence: TGTGCCAGCAGCTTAGGACAGGCGGACGGGGGCTACACCTTC. Amino acids: CASSLGQADGGYTF. The V and J genes are TRBV5-4 and TRBJ1-2, with 7 bases that match TRBD1. Losses at the gene ends were 2 bases for V and 8 bases for J; bases not matched to a gene: 9. Germline CDR1 and CDR2: SGHNT and YYREEE (reference sequence). The CDR3 loop spans 14 amino acids.

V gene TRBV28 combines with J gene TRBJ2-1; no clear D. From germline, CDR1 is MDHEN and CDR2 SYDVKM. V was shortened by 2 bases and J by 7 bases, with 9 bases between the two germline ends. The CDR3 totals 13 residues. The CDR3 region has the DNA TGTGCCAGCAGTTTAAGTGGGCTAAATGAGCAGTTCTTC. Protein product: CASSLSGLNEQFF.

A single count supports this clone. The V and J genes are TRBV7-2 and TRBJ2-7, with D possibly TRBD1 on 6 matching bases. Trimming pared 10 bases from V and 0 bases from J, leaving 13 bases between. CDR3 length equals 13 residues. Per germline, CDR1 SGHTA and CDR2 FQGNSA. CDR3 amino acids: CATRTVNSYEQYF. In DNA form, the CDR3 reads TGTGCCACTCGGACAGTTAACTCCTACGAGCAGTACTTC.

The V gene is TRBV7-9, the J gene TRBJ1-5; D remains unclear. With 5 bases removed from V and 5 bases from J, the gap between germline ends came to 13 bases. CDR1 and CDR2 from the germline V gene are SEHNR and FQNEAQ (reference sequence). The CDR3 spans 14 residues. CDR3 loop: CASSPATTHQPQHF. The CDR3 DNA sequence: TGTGCCAGCAGCCCCGCGACAACACATCAGCCCCAGCATTTT.

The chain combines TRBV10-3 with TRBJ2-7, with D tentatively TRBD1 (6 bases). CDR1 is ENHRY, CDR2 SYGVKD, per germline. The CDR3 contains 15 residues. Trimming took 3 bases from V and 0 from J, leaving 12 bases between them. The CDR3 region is CAISDSDRLSYEQYF. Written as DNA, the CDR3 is TGTGCCATCAGTGATTCCGACAGGCTCTCCTACGAGCAGTACTTC.

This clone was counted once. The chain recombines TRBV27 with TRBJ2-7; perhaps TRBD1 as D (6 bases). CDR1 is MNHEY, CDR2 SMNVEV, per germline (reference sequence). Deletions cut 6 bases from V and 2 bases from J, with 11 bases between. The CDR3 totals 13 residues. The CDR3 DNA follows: TGTGCCAGCAGACCTACAGGGCCCTACGAGCAGTACTTC. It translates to CASRPTGPYEQYF.